Following are 7 T cell receptor beta chains from one sample sequenced in a study of control samples from healthy donors and cancer patients. The method was immunoSEQ multiplex PCR; TCRdb's version includes in-frame clones alone and lacks a portion of them. The sample has around 150,000 clones; approximately 90% are singletons. The sample was blood. These receptors all stem from a man aged 25 to 40 in good health.

This clone was detected only once. The CDR3 loop reads CASSLGTSGNTDTQYF. The CDR3 DNA sequence: TGTGCCAGCAGCTTGGGTACTAGCGGAAACACAGATACGCAGTATTTT. V usage is TRBV5-5 and J usage is TRBJ2-3; TRBD2 agrees at 8 bases. CDR3 length equals 16 residues. J gave up 2 bases and V 0 bases, and 5 bases lay outside the gene matches. Germline assignment: CDR1 SGHKS and CDR2 YYEKEE (reference sequence).

Details on this clone: The sample has other DNA sequences that encode this CDR3 too. The gene calls are TRBV6-2 or TRBV6-3 and TRBJ2-5; D call uncertain. In germline, CDR1 is MNHEY, CDR2 SVGEGT. The CDR3 has 12 amino acids. The V gene lost 0 bases and the J gene lost 1 base, with 0 bases spanning the gap. CDR3 in amino acids: CASSYSQETQYF. In DNA form, the CDR3 reads TGTGCCAGCAGTTACTCCCAAGAGACCCAGTACTTC.

The rearrangement joins TRBV5-6 to TRBJ2-5, with D maybe TRBD1 (6 bases). Germline lookup yields CDR1 SGHDT and CDR2 YYEEEE. This CDR3 is built from 15 residues. The ends were cut back, 2 bases at V and 4 bases at J, with 15 bases in the middle. The CDR3 region is CASSFPYRVPETQYF. The DNA of the CDR3 is TGTGCCAGCAGCTTCCCCTACAGGGTGCCAGAGACCCAGTACTTC.

The chain employs TRBV18 and TRBJ2-6; tentatively, D is TRBD1 or TRBD2 (5 bases each). Per the germline V gene, CDR1 is KGHSH and CDR2 is LQKENI. V was clipped by 4 bases and J by 0 bases, with 13 bases between them. CDR3 length equals 17 residues. Here the CDR3 DNA reads TGTGCCAGCTCACTGACAATGGGGGACTCTGGGGCCAACGTCCTGACTTTC. Encoded protein: CASSLTMGDSGANVLTF.

V usage is TRBV4-2 and J usage is TRBJ2-7; D is uncertain. The CDR3 covers 12 residues. From germline, CDR1 is LGHNA and CDR2 YNFKEQ. The germline V and J ends were trimmed by 4 bases and 2 bases, with 6 bases remaining between them. The CDR3 bases are TGTGCCAGCAGCCCAGATACCTACGAGCAGTACTTC. Translation gives CASSPDTYEQYF.

A note on this clone: The same CDR3 arises from other DNA sequences in this sample as well. The rearrangement uses TRBV5-1 and TRBJ2-7; D is perhaps TRBD1 (7 bases). Looked up from germline, CDR1 is SGHRS and CDR2 is YFSETQ. Trimming cost V 2 bases and J 3 bases, with 12 bases left between them. The CDR3 runs 14 residues. Here the CDR3 reads CASSLGGGSYEQYF. In DNA, the CDR3 is TGCGCCAGCAGCTTAGGAGGGGGCAGCTACGAGCAGTACTTC. Looking up the rest from reference TRBV5-1 and TRBJ2-7 gives the full variable domain: KAGVTQTPRYLIKTRGQQVTLSCSPISGHRSVSWYQQTPGQGLQFLFEYFSETQRNKGNFPGRFSGRQFSNSRSEMNVSTLELGDSALYLCASSLGGGSYEQYFGPGTRLTVT.

The V and J genes are TRBV6-4 and TRBJ2-3; D uncertain. The CDR3 is 13 residues long. Germline V gene lookup returns CDR1 MRHNA and CDR2 SNTAGT. Between the trimmed V and J ends, which lost 2 bases and 2 bases, there was a span of 5 bases. The CDR3 loop reads CASSDTPTDTQYF. DNA of the CDR3: TGTGCCAGCAGTGACACCCCCACAGATACGCAGTATTTT.